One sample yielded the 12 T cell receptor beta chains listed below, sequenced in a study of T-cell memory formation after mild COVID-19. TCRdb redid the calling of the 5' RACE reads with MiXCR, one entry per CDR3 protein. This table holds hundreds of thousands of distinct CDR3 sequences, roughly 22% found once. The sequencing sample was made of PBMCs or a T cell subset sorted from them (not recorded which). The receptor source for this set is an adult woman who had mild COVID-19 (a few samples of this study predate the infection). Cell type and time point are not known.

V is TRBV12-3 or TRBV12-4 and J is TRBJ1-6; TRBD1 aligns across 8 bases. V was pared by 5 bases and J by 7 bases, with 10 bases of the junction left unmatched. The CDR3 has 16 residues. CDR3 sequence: CASSPRDRLGNSPLHF. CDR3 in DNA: TGTGCCAGCAGTCCACGGGACAGGCTGGGAAATTCACCCCTCCACTTT.

CDR3 nucleotide sequence: TGTGCCAGCAGTGTTGACGGGACTAGCGGATTCTACGAGCAGTACTTC. This translates into CASSVDGTSGFYEQYF. The chain links TRBV6-1 to TRBJ2-7, with TRBD2 identical over 11 bases. The CDR3 length is 16 residues. V shed 4 bases and J 3 bases; nucleotides not matched to a gene: 8. Germline V CDR1 and CDR2: MNHNS, SASEGT.

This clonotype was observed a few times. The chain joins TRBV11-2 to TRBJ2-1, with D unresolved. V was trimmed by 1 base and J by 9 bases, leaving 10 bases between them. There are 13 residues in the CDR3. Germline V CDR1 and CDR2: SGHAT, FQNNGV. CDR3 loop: CASSLVHPGEQFF. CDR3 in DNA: TGTGCCAGCAGCTTAGTTCACCCGGGTGAGCAGTTCTTC.

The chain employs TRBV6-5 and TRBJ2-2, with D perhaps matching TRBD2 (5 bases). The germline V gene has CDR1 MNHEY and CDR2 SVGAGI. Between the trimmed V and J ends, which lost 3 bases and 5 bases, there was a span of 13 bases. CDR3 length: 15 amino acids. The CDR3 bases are TGTGCCAGCAGTTATTCGGGGAGAGGGACCGGGGAGCTGTTTTTT. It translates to CASSYSGRGTGELFF.

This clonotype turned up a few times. The CDR3 protein is CASCLSATYEQYF. CDR3 nucleotides: TGTGCCAGCTGCCTATCGGCCACCTACGAGCAGTACTTC. The chain combines TRBV12-3 or TRBV12-4 with TRBJ2-7; D is unclear. The V gene lost 8 bases and the J gene lost 2 bases, with 13 bases spanning the gap. The CDR3 extends over 13 amino acids.

CDR3 in DNA: TGTGCCAGCAGTAAGGACAGGGGGTATTATTCACCCCTCCACTTT. Its protein is CASSKDRGYYSPLHF. The chain is built from TRBV6-1 and TRBJ1-6, with TRBD1 matching over 10 bases. The junction had 6 bases not matched to a gene; V was cut back by 5 bases and J by 8 bases. The V gene's germline CDR1 is MNHNS and CDR2 SASEGT. The CDR3 consists of 15 residues.

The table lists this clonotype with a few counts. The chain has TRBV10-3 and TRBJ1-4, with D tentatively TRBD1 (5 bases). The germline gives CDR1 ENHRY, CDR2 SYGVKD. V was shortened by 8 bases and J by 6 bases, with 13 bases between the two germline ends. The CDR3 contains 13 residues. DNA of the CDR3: TGTGCCATCGGTGGGACGCAGGATGAAAAACTGTTTTTT. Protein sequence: CAIGGTQDEKLFF.

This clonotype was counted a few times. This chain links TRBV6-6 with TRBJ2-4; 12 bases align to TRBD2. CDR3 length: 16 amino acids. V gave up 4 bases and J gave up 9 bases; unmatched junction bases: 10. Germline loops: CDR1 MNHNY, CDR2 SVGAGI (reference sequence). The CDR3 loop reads CASSSPTSGGRGIQYF. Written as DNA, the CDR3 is TGTGCCAGCAGTTCCCCGACTAGCGGGGGTCGGGGCATTCAGTACTTC.

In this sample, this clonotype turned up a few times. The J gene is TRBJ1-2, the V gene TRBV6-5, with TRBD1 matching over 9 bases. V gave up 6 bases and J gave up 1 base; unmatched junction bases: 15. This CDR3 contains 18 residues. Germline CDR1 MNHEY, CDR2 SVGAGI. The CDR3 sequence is CASRKTGGTGRVNYGYTF. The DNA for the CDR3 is TGTGCCAGCAGAAAAACGGGGGGGACAGGGCGAGTTAACTATGGCTACACCTTC.

CDR3 DNA sequence: TGCAGCGTTGGAGGTAGGGGCAGCTACAATGAGCAGTTCTTC. Translation gives CSVGGRGSYNEQFF. V gene TRBV29-1 combines with J gene TRBJ2-1; D may be TRBD1 (5 bases). This CDR3 contains 14 residues. Trimming took off 4 bases at V and 3 bases at J, with 13 bases between the two ends. CDR1 is SQVTM and CDR2 is ANQGSEA in the germline V gene.

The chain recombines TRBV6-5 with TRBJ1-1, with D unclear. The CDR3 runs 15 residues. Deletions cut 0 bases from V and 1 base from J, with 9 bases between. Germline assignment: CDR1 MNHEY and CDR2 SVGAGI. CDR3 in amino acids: CASSYSGRRNTEAFF. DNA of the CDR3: TGTGCCAGCAGTTACTCAGGCAGGCGGAACACTGAAGCTTTCTTT.

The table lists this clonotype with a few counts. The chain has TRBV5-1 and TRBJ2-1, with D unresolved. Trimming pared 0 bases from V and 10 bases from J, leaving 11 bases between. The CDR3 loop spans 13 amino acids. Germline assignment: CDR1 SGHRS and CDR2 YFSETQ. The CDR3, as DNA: TGCGCCAGCAGCTTGGATACTGGGTGGGAGCAGTTCTTC. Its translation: CASSLDTGWEQFF.